Given below is one TCR beta chain in context. Its antigen is unidentified. Germline CDR1 is WNHNN and CDR2 is SYGVQD (reference sequence). The CDR3 runs 13 residues. Between the trimmed V and J ends, which lost 3 bases and 0 bases, there was a span of 5 bases. Each CDR3 protein gets one entry after TCRdb re-called the RT-PCR reads with MiXCR. The sample includes 300,000 to 350,000 distinct CDR3 sequences, over 20% seen only once; the top ten take around 10%. This specimen comes from a study of response to subunit inactivated influenza vaccine. Study-level points and caveats: Every seasonal influenza vaccination brings in few new T cells, the authors suggested.

The sequencing used PBMCs from blood, collected about 20 months after vaccination. The sequence derives from a man between 50 and 69 years old who received an inactivated influenza vaccine. This sequence joins TRBV10-1 and TRBJ1-2; D unclear. The DNA of the CDR3 is TGCGCCAGCAGTGACGGACCTAACTATGGCTACACCTTC. Amino acids: CASSDGPNYGYTF.